One sample yielded the 24 T cell receptor beta chains listed below, sequenced in a study of human thymus T cells (dated by TCRdb to about 2020). The receptor library was made with the immunoSEQ multiplex PCR assay. TCRdb mirrors the immuneACCESS table, restricted to in-frame sequences. Some clones are absent from its copies; in checked studies, under half trace to an unresolved V gene, and the reason for the others is unknown. This sample lists 120,000 or so clones; around 94% were detected once. In total, the top ten clones hold around 0.025% of the sample. Thymus tissue was collected as surgical resects that were removed during corrective cardiac surgery. Sequencing was performed on thymus tissue. Receptors were obtained from a boy younger than two with a congenital heart defect but otherwise immunologically healthy.

This clone showed up just once. The chain carries TRBV5-6 and TRBJ2-7; 8 bases fit TRBD2. V was pared by 2 bases and J by 2 bases, with 6 bases of the junction left unmatched. Germline lookup yields CDR1 SGHDT and CDR2 YYEEEE. The CDR3 runs to 15 residues. DNA for the CDR3: TGTGCCAGCAGCTTTTTGGCGGGGGGCGCCTACGAGCAGTACTTC. Its protein product is CASSFLAGGAYEQYF. The complete variable domain, with remaining parts taken from reference TRBV5-6 and TRBJ2-7, reads DAGVTQSPTHLIKTRGQQVTLRCSPKSGHDTVSWYQQALGQGPQFIFQYYEEEERQRGNFPDRFSGHQFPNYSSELNVNALLLGDSALYLCASSFLAGGAYEQYFGPGTRLTVT.

This clone showed up just a few times. The rearrangement uses TRBV30 and TRBJ1-1, with D possibly TRBD1 on 6 matching bases. The germline V gene encodes CDR1 GTSNPN and CDR2 SVGIG (reference sequence). V was shortened by 0 bases and J by 3 bases, with 14 bases between the two germline ends. The CDR3 is 15 amino acids. In DNA, the CDR3 is TGTGCCTGGAGTGTACGGGGGACAACTTACACTGAAGCTTTCTTT. Residues: CAWSVRGTTYTEAFF.

V and J are TRBV28 and TRBJ1-2, with D possibly TRBD1 on 5 matching bases. CDR1 is MDHEN and CDR2 is SYDVKM in the germline V gene. Deletions cut 5 bases from V and 8 bases from J, with 24 bases between. CDR3 length: 16 amino acids. The CDR3 DNA follows: TGTGCCAGCAGTCAAACCGGGACTCTCTTGTTGGAGGGCTACACCTTC. Encoded protein: CASSQTGTLLLEGYTF.

The chain recombines TRBV7-9 with TRBJ2-7; TRBD1 aligns across 11 bases. Looked up from germline, CDR1 is SEHNR and CDR2 is FQNEAQ (reference sequence). CDR3 length: 17 amino acids. V dropped 5 bases and J dropped 0; count of bases not matched to a gene: 9. CDR3 sequence (DNA): TGTGCCAGCAGCCCAGGACAGGGGGCTTCTCCCTCCTACGAGCAGTACTTC. As protein: CASSPGQGASPSYEQYF.

The rearrangement links TRBV7-2 to TRBJ2-3; D unresolved. V dropped 6 bases and J dropped 6 bases, with 10 bases sitting between them. This CDR3 spans 12 amino acids. Germline V gene sequence: CDR1 SGHTA, CDR2 FQGNSA. CDR3 in amino acids: CASRQPLDTQYF. The CDR3 DNA sequence: TGTGCCAGCAGGCAACCATTGGATACGCAGTATTTT. Based on the CDR3 plus reference TRBV7-2 and TRBJ2-3, the full variable domain is GAGVSQSPSNKVTEKGKDVELRCDPISGHTALYWYRQSLGQGLEFLIYFQGNSAPDKSGLPSDRFSAERTGGSVSTLTIQRTQQEDSAVYLCASRQPLDTQYFGPGTRLTVL.

This chain uses TRBV10-3 with TRBJ2-7, with TRBD1 matching over 7 bases. V lost 3 bases and J lost 2; bases outside the gene matches: 7. This CDR3 has 15 amino acids. Germline values: CDR1 ENHRY, CDR2 SYGVKD. In DNA, the CDR3 is TGTGCCATCAGTGATCCAGGCCAGGGGGCCTACGAGCAGTACTTC. It yields the protein CAISDPGQGAYEQYF.

The chain combines TRBV4-3 with TRBJ2-3, with a possible D match to TRBD1 (5 bases). Germline-derived CDR1 and CDR2 are LGHNA and YSLEER. The CDR3 length is 16 residues. Trimming left V 3 bases short and J 1 base short, with 14 bases between. The chain's CDR3 is CASSHKDSPRTDTQYF. As DNA, the CDR3 is TGCGCCAGCAGCCATAAAGACAGCCCCCGCACAGATACGCAGTATTTT.

V and J are TRBV6-6 and TRBJ2-3; no definite D call. Germline V gives CDR1 MNHNY, CDR2 SVGAGI (reference sequence). This CDR3 has 14 residues. The germline V and J ends were trimmed by 2 bases and 5 bases, with 11 bases remaining between them. CDR3 sequence: CASSYVSCIDTQYF. CDR3 in DNA: TGTGCCAGCAGTTACGTTTCATGTATAGATACGCAGTATTTT.

The V call is TRBV4-1, the J call TRBJ1-2; 7 nucleotides agree with TRBD1. The CDR3 loop spans 16 amino acids. Germline V gene data show CDR1 as MGHRA and CDR2 as YSYEKL. The trim removed 0 bases at V and 8 bases at J, leaving 12 bases unmatched. Here the CDR3 DNA reads TGCGCCAGCAGCCAAGAGGGATGGCCAGGGGGGTACGGCTACACCTTC. The encoded protein is CASSQEGWPGGYGYTF.

The genes are TRBV5-1 and TRBJ2-3, with D unresolved. V lost 0 bases, J lost 2 bases, and 13 bases lay in between. Germline lookup yields CDR1 SGHRS and CDR2 YFSETQ. The CDR3 is 16 amino acids. CDR3 sequence: CASSLEAETYTDTQYF. CDR3 sequence (DNA): TGCGCCAGCAGCTTGGAGGCGGAGACGTACACAGATACGCAGTATTTT.

In this sample, this clone turned up a few times. The gene calls are TRBV5-1 and TRBJ2-2; no definite D call. The CDR3 loop spans 15 amino acids. CDR1 is SGHRS, CDR2 YFSETQ, per germline. Trimming stripped 0 bases from V and 4 bases from J, with 10 bases between. CDR3 DNA sequence: TGCGCCAGCAGCTTGGCCAAGGGTTGCACCGGGGAGCTGTTTTTT. Translated: CASSLAKGCTGELFF.

On this clone: One end of the junction varies from germline; a read error may be responsible. The chain has TRBV5-8 and TRBJ1-6, with 10 bases identical to TRBD1. Germline CDR1 is SGHTS and CDR2 is YDEGEE. The CDR3 has 15 residues. CDR3 in amino acids: CASSQAGQGGSPLHF. CDR3 in DNA: TGCGCCAGCAGCCAAGCAGGACAGGGGGGTTCACCCCTCCACTTT.

The chain has TRBV4-1 and TRBJ2-1, with 7 bases fitting TRBD2. The CDR3 extends over 15 amino acids. CDR1 and CDR2 from the germline V gene are MGHRA and YSYEKL. The trim removed 4 bases at V and 2 bases at J, leaving 5 bases unmatched. The CDR3 DNA is TGCGCCAGCAGCCGCCAAGCGGGGACCTACAATGAGCAGTTCTTC. Translating it yields CASSRQAGTYNEQFF.

This clone is a singleton in its sample. This chain uses TRBV6-4 with TRBJ1-5, with unresolved D. Germline V lookup: CDR1 MRHNA, CDR2 SNTAGT. The CDR3 totals 22 residues. V lost 2 bases and J lost 0, with 29 bases in between. The CDR3 here is CASSDAFGMSVEQLNSNQPQHF. In DNA form, the CDR3 reads TGTGCCAGCAGTGACGCGTTTGGAATGAGTGTAGAACAGCTGAATAGCAATCAGCCCCAGCATTTT.

The chain is built from TRBV7-9 and TRBJ1-6; D call uncertain. From germline, CDR1 is SEHNR and CDR2 FQNEAQ (reference sequence). V shed 8 bases and J shed 7 bases, with 15 bases lying between them. This CDR3 spans 14 amino acids. DNA for the CDR3: TGTGCCAGCGGAATTGGACGGTCCAATTCACCCCTCCACTTT. Amino acids: CASGIGRSNSPLHF.

V usage is TRBV6-1 and J usage is TRBJ2-5; TRBD1 agrees at 10 bases. CDR3 size: 16 residues. Germline V lookup: CDR1 MNHNS, CDR2 SASEGT. V shed 2 bases, J shed 2 bases, and the junction held 5 bases outside the gene matches. CDR3 coding DNA: TGTGCCAGCAGTGAATCACCGGGACAGGGGCAAGAGACCCAGTACTTC. Amino acid sequence: CASSESPGQGQETQYF.

The chain links TRBV19 to TRBJ2-7; possibly TRBD1 for D (5 bases). This CDR3 has 15 residues. Germline V gene sequence: CDR1 LNHDA, CDR2 SQIVND (reference sequence). The V end was cut by 0 bases, the J end by 2 bases, with 11 bases between. CDR3 DNA sequence: TGTGCCAGTAGTATAGATCTCGTCAGGGCCTACGAGCAGTACTTC. This gives the protein CASSIDLVRAYEQYF.

The V gene is TRBV4-3, the J gene TRBJ2-3; 9 nucleotides agree with TRBD1. CDR3 length: 15 residues. The germline V gene has CDR1 LGHNA and CDR2 YSLEER. The V gene end was trimmed by 4 bases and the J gene end by 1 base; junction bases not matched to a gene: 3. The CDR3 coding sequence is TGCGCCAGCAGCCCCCGGACAGGGGGCACAGATACGCAGTATTTT. As protein: CASSPRTGGTDTQYF.

V and J are TRBV28 and TRBJ2-7; 12 bases line up with TRBD1. Losses at the gene ends were 5 bases for V and 7 bases for J; bases not matched to a gene: 9. Germline lookup yields CDR1 MDHEN and CDR2 SYDVKM. The length of the CDR3 is 15 residues. As DNA, the CDR3 is TGTGCCAGCAGTCTGGCCGGGACAGGGGGCGGGGAGCAGTACTTC. Its protein is CASSLAGTGGGEQYF.

The chain employs TRBV5-6 and TRBJ2-7; 7 positions match TRBD1. The CDR3 runs to 14 residues. Trimming at V came to 4 bases and at J to 2 bases, leaving 6 bases not matched to a gene. Germline V lookup: CDR1 SGHDT, CDR2 YYEEEE. For the CDR3, the DNA is TGTGCCAGCAGCGAACCGGGACAGACCTACGAGCAGTACTTC. Its translation: CASSEPGQTYEQYF. Supplemented by reference TRBV5-6 and TRBJ2-7, the full variable domain reads DAGVTQSPTHLIKTRGQQVTLRCSPKSGHDTVSWYQQALGQGPQFIFQYYEEEERQRGNFPDRFSGHQFPNYSSELNVNALLLGDSALYLCASSEPGQTYEQYFGPGTRLTVT.

The V and J genes are TRBV6-1 and TRBJ1-1; weak D call: TRBD1 (5 bases). The CDR3 is made up of 12 amino acids. Between the trimmed V and J ends, which lost 10 bases and 4 bases, there was a span of 13 bases. CDR1 is MNHNS and CDR2 is SASEGT in the germline V gene. Here the CDR3 DNA reads TGTGCCACCGGGGGTCAGACCACTGAAGCTTTCTTT. This sequence encodes CATGGQTTEAFF.

CDR3 sequence reads: CASSLRRGRRYGYTF. In nucleotides, the CDR3 is TGTGCCAGTAGCCTGAGGAGGGGGCGGAGGTATGGCTACACCTTC. The rearrangement links TRBV19 to TRBJ1-2; the match to TRBD1 covers 7 bases. The germline gives CDR1 LNHDA, CDR2 SQIVND (reference sequence). This CDR3 has 15 residues. V was pared by 6 bases and J by 5 bases, with 12 bases of the junction left unmatched.

This chain joins TRBV7-2 and TRBJ1-2; tentative D call: TRBD1 (5 bases). CDR3 length equals 14 residues. Germline V lookup: CDR1 SGHTA, CDR2 FQGNSA. V was clipped by 6 bases and J by 4 bases, with 15 bases between them. The CDR3 sequence is CASRSQAKAYGYTF. DNA of the CDR3: TGTGCCAGCAGGTCACAGGCAAAAGCCTATGGCTACACCTTC. Full variable domain (remainder filled in from reference TRBV7-2 and TRBJ1-2): GAGVSQSPSNKVTEKGKDVELRCDPISGHTALYWYRQSLGQGLEFLIYFQGNSAPDKSGLPSDRFSAERTGGSVSTLTIQRTQQEDSAVYLCASRSQAKAYGYTFGSGTRLTVV.

In this sample, this clone turned up once. CDR3: CAIKSEVNEQFF. CDR3 sequence (DNA): TGTGCCATCAAGAGCGAGGTCAATGAGCAGTTCTTC. This chain links TRBV10-3 with TRBJ2-1; D unclear. Germline values: CDR1 ENHRY, CDR2 SYGVKD. Deletions cut 7 bases from V and 6 bases from J, with 10 bases between. The CDR3 is 12 amino acids.